Listed below are T cell receptor beta chains from one sample, sequenced in a study of T cell repertoires in cytomegalovirus infection. Which antigens these TCRs recognize remains unknown. A single record per CDR3 protein comes from TCRdb applying MiXCR to the reads. The table lists about 900,000 distinct CDR3 sequences, approximately 31% of them singletons. The source material was cultured CD8+ T cells from PBMCs, sampled from culture after CMV antigen stimulation. These receptors were taken from a human donor in good health (CMV status not recorded). Some clones in this sample may be carry-over from other donors' samples. Both conserved end residues are part of each CDR3. D genes are given only for firm matches. Clone size is given for some rows only: seen once, a few or many times, or a class if the clone is expanded.

V: TRBV7-2
D: .
size: many
J: TRBJ2-1
CDR3: CASRFGEREQFF
DNA: TGTGCCAGCAGGTTCGGGGAACGTGAGCAGTTCTTC

V: TRBV2
D: .
size: .
J: TRBJ1-5
CDR3: CASSTTRRNQPQHF
DNA: TGTGCCAGCAGTACGACAAGGCGCAATCAGCCCCAGCATTTT

V: TRBV2
D: TRBD1
size: few
J: TRBJ2-2
CDR3: CASSPGQGTTGELFF
DNA: TGTGCCAGCAGTCCGGGACAGGGGACAACCGGGGAGCTGTTTTTT

V: TRBV7-6
D: .
size: few
J: TRBJ2-5
CDR3: CASSPSYVGETQYF
DNA: TGTGCCAGCAGCCCCAGTTATGTCGGGGAGACCCAGTACTTC

V: TRBV7-6
D: .
size: few
J: TRBJ1-4
CDR3: CASSLDGAAEKLFF
DNA: TGTGCCAGCAGCTTAGATGGCGCAGCCGAAAAACTGTTTTTT

V: TRBV11-2
D: TRBD2
size: .
J: TRBJ2-5
CDR3: CASTTGPSGGEETQYF
DNA: TGTGCCAGCACCACGGGGCCTAGCGGGGGCGAAGAGACCCAGTACTTC

V: TRBV14
D: .
size: .
J: TRBJ2-4
CDR3: CASSQDLGGHGNIQYF
DNA: TGTGCCAGCAGCCAAGATCTAGGGGGTCACGGAAACATTCAGTACTTC

V: TRBV4-1
D: .
size: few
J: TRBJ2-3
CDR3: CASSQVLGATDTQYF
DNA: TGCGCCAGCAGCCAAGTGCTGGGGGCCACAGATACGCAGTATTTT

V: TRBV6-5
D: TRBD2
size: few
J: TRBJ2-3
CDR3: CASSTPGLAGPDTQYF
DNA: TGTGCCAGCAGTACACCAGGGCTAGCGGGGCCAGATACGCAGTATTTT

V: TRBV2
D: .
size: few
J: TRBJ1-2
CDR3: CARTSGPGGGYTF
DNA: TGTGCCAGAACTTCTGGGCCCGGGGGCGGCTACACCTTC

V: TRBV5-1
D: .
size: .
J: TRBJ1-2
CDR3: CASSLDVSYGYTF
DNA: TGCGCCAGCAGCTTGGACGTATCCTATGGCTACACCTTC

V: TRBV20-1
D: .
size: .
J: TRBJ2-2
CDR3: CSAPVYTGELFF
DNA: TGCAGTGCTCCGGTATACACCGGGGAGCTGTTTTTT

V: TRBV12-3/TRBV12-4
D: .
size: .
J: TRBJ1-3
CDR3: CASSLDNSGNTIYF
DNA: TGTGCCAGCAGTTTAGACAACTCTGGAAACACCATATATTTT

V: TRBV5-4
D: .
size: few
J: TRBJ1-1
CDR3: CASSSDPEDTEAFF
DNA: TGTGCCAGCAGCTCGGACCCGGAGGACACTGAAGCTTTCTTT